This T cell receptor beta chain emerged from a study of T cell repertoires in cytomegalovirus infection. Study as a whole: Based on public TCR beta signatures, there were indications of CMV infection and of a matching HLA type. Study-level results: HLA-C-restricted CMV clonotypes gave the most frequent clonotype in two of eight donors.

This clonotype was detected many times. Antigen: not known. TCRdb called the reads again in MiXCR, with one record for every CDR3 protein. The table includes some 150,000 distinct CDR3 sequences, 20% to 30% detected once. The V gene's germline CDR1 is MDHEN and CDR2 SYDVKM. The CDR3 is made up of 19 amino acids. With V trimmed by 3 bases and J by 2 bases, 12 bases remained unmatched. Sequenced sample: PBMCs. The chain joins TRBV28 to TRBJ2-3; TRBD2 matches 12 bases. The TCR was taken from a human donor in good health (CMV status not recorded). Some clones in this sample may be carry-over from other donors' samples. For the CDR3, the DNA is TGTGCCAGCAGTTTCGTACTAGCGGGGGGCCCATCTTACACAGATACGCAGTATTTT. Translating it yields CASSFVLAGGPSYTDTQYF.